Shown below are 18 T cell receptor beta chains from a single sample sequenced in a study of Ad26.COV2.S vaccination and SARS-CoV-2 variants. Specified treatment: over 15 received Ad26.COV2.S at low or high dose, single or two shots; about 5 received placebo; per-sample allocation not given. Vaccine and placebo recipients were sampled on day 63 after the first injection. Here immunoSEQ multiplex PCR was the method, and the copy in TCRdb shows in-frame clones only, minus some. The sample has hundreds of thousands of clones, approximately 86% seen once. This sample comprised peripheral blood, obtained in a trial of Ad26.COV2.S vaccine versus placebo. All receptors come from a person between 18 and 65 years old who received the Ad26.COV2.S COVID-19 vaccine or a placebo.

This clone was observed once. This chain uses TRBV6-4 with TRBJ1-2; D might be TRBD1 (6 bases). Germline loops: CDR1 MRHNA, CDR2 SNTAGT. V was shortened by 4 bases and J by 4 bases, with 13 bases between the two germline ends. CDR3 length equals 14 residues. The CDR3: CASSVTGTSYGYTF. CDR3 DNA: TGTGCCAGCAGTGTGACAGGAACCAGCTATGGCTACACCTTC.

This chain joins TRBV3-1 (or the pseudogene TRBV3-2) and TRBJ1-1; a possible D gene is TRBD1 (6 bases). V was clipped by 4 bases and J by 4 bases, with 13 bases between them. The CDR3 covers 14 residues. Looked up from germline, CDR1 is LGHDT and CDR2 is YNNKEL (reference sequence). CDR3 bases: TGTGCCAGCAGCCTACAGGGTTTGAGCACTGAAGCTTTCTTT. As protein: CASSLQGLSTEAFF.

The V and J genes are TRBV2 and TRBJ1-2; TRBD1 matches 9 bases. V gave up 10 bases and J gave up 8 bases; unmatched junction bases: 11. In germline, CDR1 is SNHLY, CDR2 FYNNEI. The CDR3 is 13 amino acids. The CDR3 region has the DNA TGTGCCAACGCGGGACAGGGAATAAAAGGCTACACCTTC. Protein: CANAGQGIKGYTF. Full variable domain (outside the CDR3, taken from reference TRBV2 and TRBJ1-2): EPEVTQTPSHQVTQMGQEVILRCVPISNHLYFYWYRQILGQKVEFLVSFYNNEISEKSEIFDDQFSVERPDGSNFTLKIRSTKLEDSAMYFCANAGQGIKGYTFGSGTRLTVV.

This chain joins TRBV4-2 and TRBJ2-7, with D unresolved. Per germline, CDR1 LGHNA and CDR2 YNFKEQ. V shed 4 bases and J shed 5 bases, with 15 bases lying between them. The length of the CDR3 is 14 residues. The chain's CDR3 is CASSPGPDRDEQYF. In nucleotides, the CDR3 is TGTGCCAGCAGCCCTGGACCAGACCGGGACGAGCAGTACTTC.

This clone came up a few times. The rearrangement joins TRBV7-2 to TRBJ1-1, with D unclear. CDR3 length: 14 amino acids. V dropped 3 bases and J dropped 1 base, with 9 bases sitting between them. Germline CDR1 SGHTA, CDR2 FQGNSA. CDR3 nucleotide sequence: TGTGCCAGCAGCTTCAAGGGTGGGAACACTGAAGCTTTCTTT. Residues: CASSFKGGNTEAFF.

A few counts support this clone. CDR3 nucleotide sequence: TGCGCCAGCAGCTCCACACGGGTCGACGGCGGGGAGCTGTTTTTT. Translation: CASSSTRVDGGELFF. This rearrangement joins TRBV5-1 to TRBJ2-2; D gene ambiguous. The V gene's germline CDR1 is SGHRS and CDR2 YFSETQ. This CDR3 is 15 amino acids long. Trimming pared 3 bases from V and 7 bases from J, leaving 16 bases between. Looking up the rest from reference TRBV5-1 and TRBJ2-2 gives the full variable domain: KAGVTQTPRYLIKTRGQQVTLSCSPISGHRSVSWYQQTPGQGLQFLFEYFSETQRNKGNFPGRFSGRQFSNSRSEMNVSTLELGDSALYLCASSSTRVDGGELFFGEGSRLTVL.

This chain joins TRBV6-2 or TRBV6-3 and TRBJ2-2, with a possible D match to TRBD1 (6 bases). Between the trimmed V and J ends, which lost 6 bases and 3 bases, there was a span of 17 bases. This CDR3 comprises 16 residues. Per the germline V gene, CDR1 is MNHEY and CDR2 is SVGEGT. The CDR3 region is CASSSTSQGYTGELFF. DNA for the CDR3: TGTGCCAGCAGCAGTACTTCTCAGGGGTACACCGGGGAGCTGTTTTTT.

The rearrangement links TRBV6-4 to TRBJ1-5, with 10 bases lining up with TRBD1. This CDR3 has 15 amino acids. Germline values: CDR1 MRHNA, CDR2 SNTAGT. Trimming removed 5 bases from V and 3 bases from J; junction bases left unmatched: 4. CDR3 nucleotides: TGTGCCAGCAGTCCCGGGACAGGGGACAATCAGCCCCAGCATTTT. The encoded protein is CASSPGTGDNQPQHF.

The chain joins TRBV4-3 to TRBJ2-1; 10 nucleotides match TRBD2. There are 18 residues in the CDR3. The germline gives CDR1 LGHNA, CDR2 YSLEER. V lost 2 bases, J lost 0 bases, and 7 bases stayed unmatched. CDR3 nucleotides: TGCGCCAGCAGCCAACTGCTAGCGGGAGACTACTCCTACAATGAGCAGTTCTTC. Amino acids: CASSQLLAGDYSYNEQFF.

The genes are TRBV7-3 and TRBJ2-1; TRBD2 matches at 10 bases. CDR3 size: 13 residues. Germline V gives CDR1 SGHTA, CDR2 FQGTGA. V shed 6 bases, J shed 9 bases, and the junction held 5 bases outside the gene matches. The CDR3 nucleotides read TGTGCCAGCAGTAAAAAGCGGGAGGGTGAGCAGTTCTTC. Translated: CASSKKREGEQFF.

The chain recombines TRBV13 with TRBJ2-1; no clear D. This CDR3 region has 15 residues. The V and J ends lost 1 base and 6 bases respectively, with 13 bases between them. CDR1 and CDR2 from the germline V gene are PRHDT and FYEKMQ (reference sequence). As DNA, the CDR3 is TGTGCCAGCAGCTTAGTCCTCCTAGATTCCAATGAGCAGTTCTTC. Amino acids: CASSLVLLDSNEQFF.

A single count supports this clone. The V and J genes are TRBV6-2 or TRBV6-3 and TRBJ2-7; TRBD1 agrees at 7 bases. V shed 5 bases and J 3 bases; nucleotides not matched to a gene: 7. CDR1 and CDR2 (germline): MNHEY, SVGEGT. The CDR3 consists of 14 residues. This CDR3 reads CASSQPGQNYEQYF. The CDR3 bases are TGTGCCAGCAGTCAACCGGGACAGAACTACGAGCAGTACTTC.

This chain joins TRBV5-1 and TRBJ2-1; 14 bases line up with TRBD2. V lost 3 bases to trimming and J lost 4 bases; unmatched junction nucleotides: 9. The V gene's germline CDR1 is SGHRS and CDR2 YFSETQ. The CDR3 is 18 amino acids. DNA of the CDR3: TGCGCCAGCAGCTCCTCCGGACTAGCGGGGGGATCGTACAATGAGCAGTTCTTC. Translating it yields CASSSSGLAGGSYNEQFF.

The chain couples TRBV6-5 to TRBJ2-4, with D perhaps TRBD2 (5 bases). CDR3 length equals 14 residues. Trimming left V 8 bases short and J 4 bases short, with 15 bases between. Germline CDR1 is MNHEY and CDR2 is SVGAGI. The CDR3 DNA reads TGTGCCAGCCTCGGTCTTAGCGAAAAAAACATTCAGTACTTC. It specifies CASLGLSEKNIQYF.

The gene calls are TRBV30 and TRBJ2-1; unclear D gene. Germline-derived CDR1 and CDR2 are GTSNPN and SVGIG (reference sequence). Trimming stripped 0 bases from V and 7 bases from J, with 7 bases between. CDR3 length equals 12 residues. The CDR3 DNA is TGTGCCTGGAGTGTACGAGATAATGAGCAGTTCTTC. Translation: CAWSVRDNEQFF.

This clone was seen only a few times. V is TRBV14 and J is TRBJ1-4; 9 bases align to TRBD1. CDR3 length: 14 residues. Trimming removed 3 bases from V and 6 bases from J; junction bases left unmatched: 2. Per the germline V gene, CDR1 is SGHDN and CDR2 is FVKESK. The CDR3 bases are TGTGCCAGCAGCCAGACAGGGGGTTATGAAAAACTGTTTTTT. Encoded protein: CASSQTGGYEKLFF.

Details on this clone: A much larger clone sits a single nucleotide away, making a read error possible. The chain carries TRBV9 and TRBJ2-3; D not resolved. The V end was cut by 5 bases, the J end by 2 bases, with 3 bases between. The CDR3 has 11 residues. The germline CDR1 and CDR2 sequences are SGDLS and YYNGEE. CDR3 coding DNA: TGTGCCAGCAGTTACACAGATACGCAGTATTTT. This encodes CASSYTDTQYF.

The CDR3 spells CASSLGGTSGSVYNEQFF. CDR3 coding DNA: TGCGCCAGCAGCTTGGGGGGGACTAGCGGGAGCGTTTACAATGAGCAGTTCTTC. This chain connects TRBV5-1 to TRBJ2-1, with 14 bases fitting TRBD2. Germline V gene lookup returns CDR1 SGHRS and CDR2 YFSETQ. This CDR3 is 18 amino acids long. After removal of 0 bases from V and 4 bases from J, the junction contained 6 bases not matched to a gene.